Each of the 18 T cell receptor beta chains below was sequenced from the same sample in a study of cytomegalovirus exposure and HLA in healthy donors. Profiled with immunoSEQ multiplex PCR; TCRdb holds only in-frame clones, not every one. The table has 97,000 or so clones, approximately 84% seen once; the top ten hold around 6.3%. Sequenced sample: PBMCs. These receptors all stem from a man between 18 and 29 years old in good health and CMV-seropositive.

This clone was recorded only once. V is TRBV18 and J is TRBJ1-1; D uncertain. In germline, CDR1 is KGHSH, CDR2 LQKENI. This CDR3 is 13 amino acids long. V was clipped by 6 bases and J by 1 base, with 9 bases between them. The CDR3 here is CASSLEKNTEAFF. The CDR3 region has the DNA TGTGCCAGCTCTCTCGAGAAGAACACTGAAGCTTTCTTT.

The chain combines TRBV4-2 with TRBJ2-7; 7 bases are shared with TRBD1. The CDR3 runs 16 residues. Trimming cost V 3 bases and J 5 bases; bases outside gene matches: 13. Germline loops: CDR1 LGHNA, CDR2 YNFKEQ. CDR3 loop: CASSHAWDSGWDEQYF. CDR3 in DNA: TGTGCCAGCAGCCACGCATGGGACAGTGGTTGGGACGAGCAGTACTTC.

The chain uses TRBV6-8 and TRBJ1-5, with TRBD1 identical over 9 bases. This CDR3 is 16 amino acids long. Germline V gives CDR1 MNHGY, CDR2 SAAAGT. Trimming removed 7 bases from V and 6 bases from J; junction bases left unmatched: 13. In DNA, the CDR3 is TGTGCCAGCAAAAACCGGACAGGGGAGGGTTGTCAGCCCCAGCATTTT. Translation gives CASKNRTGEGCQPQHF.

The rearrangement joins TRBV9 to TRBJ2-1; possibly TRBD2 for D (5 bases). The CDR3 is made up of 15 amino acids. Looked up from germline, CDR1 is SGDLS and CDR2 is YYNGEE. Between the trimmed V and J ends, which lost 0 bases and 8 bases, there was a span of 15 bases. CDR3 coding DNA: TGTGCCAGCAGCGTAGGTCCGGGATCGGGCTATGAGCAGTTCTTC. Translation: CASSVGPGSGYEQFF. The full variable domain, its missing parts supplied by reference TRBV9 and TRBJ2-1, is DSGVTQTPKHLITATGQRVTLRCSPRSGDLSVYWYQQSLDQGLQFLIQYYNGEERAKGNILERFSAQQFPDLHSELNLSSLELGDSALYFCASSVGPGSGYEQFFGPGTRLTVL.

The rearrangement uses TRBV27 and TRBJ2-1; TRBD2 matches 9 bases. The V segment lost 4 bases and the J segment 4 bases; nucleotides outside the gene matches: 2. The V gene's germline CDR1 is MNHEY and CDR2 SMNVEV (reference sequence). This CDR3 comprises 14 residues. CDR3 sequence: CASSWAGGYNEQFF. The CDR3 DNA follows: TGTGCCAGCAGTTGGGCGGGAGGGTACAATGAGCAGTTCTTC.

The CDR3 spells CASSLDRGRVSPLHF. The CDR3 DNA is TGTGCCAGCAGCTTAGATCGGGGGAGGGTCTCACCCCTCCACTTT. This chain joins TRBV11-2 and TRBJ1-6, with D maybe TRBD1 (5 bases). Deletions cut 0 bases from V and 10 bases from J, with 13 bases between. Germline V gene data show CDR1 as SGHAT and CDR2 as FQNNGV. The length of the CDR3 is 15 residues.

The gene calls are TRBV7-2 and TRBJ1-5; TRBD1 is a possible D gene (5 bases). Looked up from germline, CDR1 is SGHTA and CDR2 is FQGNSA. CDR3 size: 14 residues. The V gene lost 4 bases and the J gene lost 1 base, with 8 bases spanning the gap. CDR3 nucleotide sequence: TGTGCCAGCAGCTCGACAGCAAGCAATCAGCCCCAGCATTTT. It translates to CASSSTASNQPQHF.

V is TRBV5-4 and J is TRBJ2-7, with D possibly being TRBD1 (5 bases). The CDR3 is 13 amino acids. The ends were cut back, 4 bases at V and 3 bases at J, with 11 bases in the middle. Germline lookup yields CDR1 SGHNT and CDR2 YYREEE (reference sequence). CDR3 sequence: CASSRGQIYEQYF. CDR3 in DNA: TGTGCCAGCAGCCGAGGACAAATCTACGAGCAGTACTTC.

CDR3 sequence (DNA): TGCGCCAGCAGCTTGGCGGGTAGCGGGGTGTCCTACAATGAGCAGTTCTTC. It codes for CASSLAGSGVSYNEQFF. This chain links TRBV5-1 with TRBJ2-1, with TRBD2 matching 8 bases. The CDR3 runs 17 residues. CDR1 and CDR2 from the germline V gene are SGHRS and YFSETQ. The V gene end was trimmed by 0 bases and the J gene end by 1 base; junction bases not matched to a gene: 6.

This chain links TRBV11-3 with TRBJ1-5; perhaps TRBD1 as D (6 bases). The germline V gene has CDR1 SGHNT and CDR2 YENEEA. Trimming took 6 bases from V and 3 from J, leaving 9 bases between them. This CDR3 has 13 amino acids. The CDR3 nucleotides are TGTGCCAGCAGTCAGGGACACAATCAGCCCCAGCATTTT. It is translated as CASSQGHNQPQHF.

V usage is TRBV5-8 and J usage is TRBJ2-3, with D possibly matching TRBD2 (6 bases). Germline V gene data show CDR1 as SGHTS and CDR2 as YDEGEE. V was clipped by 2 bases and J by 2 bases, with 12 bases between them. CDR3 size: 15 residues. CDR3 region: CASSFPGVNTDTQYF. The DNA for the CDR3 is TGTGCCAGCAGCTTTCCGGGGGTTAACACAGATACGCAGTATTTT.

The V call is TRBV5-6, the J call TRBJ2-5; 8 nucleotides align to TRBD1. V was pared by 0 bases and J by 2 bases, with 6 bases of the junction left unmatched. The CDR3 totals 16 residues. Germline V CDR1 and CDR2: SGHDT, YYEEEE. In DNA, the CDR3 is TGTGCCAGCAGCTTGGGGACAGGGCGGAGGCAAGAGACCCAGTACTTC. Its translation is CASSLGTGRRQETQYF.

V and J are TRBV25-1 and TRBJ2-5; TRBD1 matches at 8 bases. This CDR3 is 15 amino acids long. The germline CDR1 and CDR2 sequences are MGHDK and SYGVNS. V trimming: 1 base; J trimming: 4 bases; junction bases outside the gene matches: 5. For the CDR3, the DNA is TGTGCCAGCAGTGAATTCCGACAGGGGAGAGAGACCCAGTACTTC. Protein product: CASSEFRQGRETQYF.

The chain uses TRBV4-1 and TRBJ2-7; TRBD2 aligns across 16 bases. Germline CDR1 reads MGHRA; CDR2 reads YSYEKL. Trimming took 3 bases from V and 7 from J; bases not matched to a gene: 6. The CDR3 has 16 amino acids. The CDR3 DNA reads TGCGCCAGCAGCCACCCGGGACTAGCGGGGGGGCGAGAGCAGTACTTC. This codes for CASSHPGLAGGREQYF.

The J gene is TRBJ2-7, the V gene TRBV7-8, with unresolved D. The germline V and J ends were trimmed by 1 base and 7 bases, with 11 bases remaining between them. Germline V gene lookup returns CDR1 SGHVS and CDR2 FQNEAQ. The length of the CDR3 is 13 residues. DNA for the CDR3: TGTGCCAGCAGCTTAGAGCGTGGTCTAGAGCAGTACTTC. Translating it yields CASSLERGLEQYF.

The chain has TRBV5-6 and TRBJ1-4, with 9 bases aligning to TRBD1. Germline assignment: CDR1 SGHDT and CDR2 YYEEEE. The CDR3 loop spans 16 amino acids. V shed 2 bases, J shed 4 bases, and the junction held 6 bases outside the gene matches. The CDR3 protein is CASSLQGALFNEKLFF. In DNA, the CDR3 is TGTGCCAGCAGCTTACAGGGGGCGCTTTTTAATGAAAAACTGTTTTTT.

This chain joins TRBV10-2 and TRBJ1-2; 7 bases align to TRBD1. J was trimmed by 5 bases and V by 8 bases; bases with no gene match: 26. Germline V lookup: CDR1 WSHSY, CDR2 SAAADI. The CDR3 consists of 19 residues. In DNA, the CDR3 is TGCGCCAGCGGGAGAAGAAGGAGCAAGGACGAACCAGGGGGGTATGGCTACACCTTC. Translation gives CASGRRRSKDEPGGYGYTF.

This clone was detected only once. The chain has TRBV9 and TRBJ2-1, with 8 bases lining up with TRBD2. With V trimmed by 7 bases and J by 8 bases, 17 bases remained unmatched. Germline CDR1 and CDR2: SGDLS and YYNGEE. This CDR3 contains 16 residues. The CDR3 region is CASSTFIAGPFDEQFF. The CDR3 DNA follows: TGTGCCAGCTCTACATTTATAGCGGGACCTTTTGATGAGCAGTTCTTC.